This passage covers 20 T cell receptor beta chains from one sample sequenced in a study of blood T cell repertoires in COVID-19. The assay was immunoSEQ multiplex PCR, and TCRdb's table has in-frame clones only and misses some. The sample consists of approximately 50,000 clones, approximately 92% of them appearing once. Sequencing was performed on peripheral blood. The receptors here all came from a man between 50 and 59 years old with active COVID-19.

The chain links TRBV5-6 to TRBJ2-6; 8 nucleotides agree with TRBD1. CDR3 length: 18 amino acids. The V gene end was trimmed by 3 bases and the J gene end by 4 bases; junction bases not matched to a gene: 12. Germline values: CDR1 SGHDT, CDR2 YYEEEE. DNA for the CDR3: TGTGCCAGCAGCTACCTCGTCAGGGGGCAAGGAGGGGCCAACGTCCTGACTTTC. Its protein is CASSYLVRGQGGANVLTF.

The gene calls are TRBV6-5 and TRBJ1-2; TRBD1 is a possible D gene (6 bases). CDR3 length: 15 amino acids. V was clipped by 6 bases and J by 0 bases, with 14 bases between them. Germline CDR1 is MNHEY and CDR2 is SVGAGI. Here the CDR3 DNA reads TGTGCCAGCAGCTTAACAGGGTCCACTAACTATGGCTACACCTTC. Translation gives CASSLTGSTNYGYTF.

This sequence joins TRBV7-9 and TRBJ2-2; 11 bases are shared with TRBD1. The CDR3 loop spans 15 amino acids. V lost 4 bases, J lost 4 bases, and 2 bases stayed unmatched. Germline V gives CDR1 SEHNR, CDR2 FQNEAQ (reference sequence). CDR3 nucleotides: TGTGCCAGCAGCTCGGACAGGGGGCCCACCGGGGAGCTGTTTTTT. Translation gives CASSSDRGPTGELFF.

The chain joins TRBV7-2 to TRBJ2-5; tentatively, D is TRBD2 (6 bases). Germline V CDR1 and CDR2: SGHTA, FQGNSA. Trimming took 0 bases from V and 2 from J, leaving 10 bases between them. The CDR3 is made up of 15 amino acids. CDR3 in amino acids: CASSLAWGVQETQYF. In nucleotides, the CDR3 is TGTGCCAGCAGCTTAGCGTGGGGGGTACAAGAGACCCAGTACTTC.

The rearrangement links TRBV19 to TRBJ2-1; D ambiguous. Germline V gene lookup returns CDR1 LNHDA and CDR2 SQIVND (reference sequence). The CDR3 sequence is 14 residues long. The ends were cut back, 5 bases at V and 7 bases at J, with 15 bases in the middle. The CDR3 spells CASSPLVGRNEQFF. Here the CDR3 DNA reads TGTGCCAGTAGTCCCCTTGTTGGTAGAAATGAGCAGTTCTTC.

This clone showed up just once. The chain couples TRBV7-6 to TRBJ2-7, with 10 bases fitting TRBD1. Germline assignment: CDR1 SGHVS and CDR2 FNYEAQ. CDR3 size: 17 residues. Trimming removed 1 base from V and 0 bases from J; junction bases left unmatched: 6. In nucleotides, the CDR3 is TGTGCCAGCAGCTTAGGGACCGGGACAGGGGTCTCCTACGAGCAGTACTTC. Encoded protein: CASSLGTGTGVSYEQYF.

The rearrangement links TRBV6-6 to TRBJ1-6, with no clear D. With 5 bases removed from V and 13 bases from J, the gap between germline ends came to 12 bases. The CDR3 sequence is 12 residues long. Germline V gene lookup returns CDR1 MNHNY and CDR2 SVGAGI (reference sequence). Here the CDR3 reads CASSTKGKPLHF. In DNA form, the CDR3 reads TGTGCCAGCAGTACTAAAGGAAAGCCCCTCCACTTT.

This chain uses TRBV6-2 or TRBV6-3 with TRBJ1-1, with TRBD1 matching over 9 bases. Germline-derived CDR1 and CDR2 are MNHEY and SVGEGT. Trimming cost V 0 bases and J 0 bases; bases outside gene matches: 5. The CDR3 contains 17 residues. The CDR3 sequence is CASSYSTGGRMNTEAFF. CDR3 DNA sequence: TGTGCCAGCAGTTACTCGACAGGGGGAAGGATGAACACTGAAGCTTTCTTT.

This chain connects TRBV25-1 to TRBJ2-1; 7 bases agree with TRBD2. J was trimmed by 10 bases and V by 3 bases; bases with no gene match: 12. Germline V CDR1 and CDR2: MGHDK, SYGVNS. This CDR3 spans 15 amino acids. The CDR3 DNA reads TGTGCCAGCAGTGACATTTTTAGCGGGCCCCCGGAGCAGTTCTTC. This gives the protein CASSDIFSGPPEQFF. Full variable domain (rest looked up from reference TRBV25-1 and TRBJ2-1): EADIYQTPRYLVIGTGKKITLECSQTMGHDKMYWYQQDPGMELHLIHYSYGVNSTEKGDLSSESTVSRIRTEHFPLTLESARPSHTSQYLCASSDIFSGPPEQFFGPGTRLTVL.

The genes are TRBV5-8 and TRBJ2-7; D is unresolved. With 1 base removed from V and 9 bases from J, the gap between germline ends came to 20 bases. Germline V lookup: CDR1 SGHTS, CDR2 YDEGEE. The CDR3 consists of 15 residues. The CDR3 reads CASSLILGWVGGQYF. DNA of the CDR3: TGTGCCAGCAGCTTGATTCTCGGTTGGGTTGGCGGGCAGTACTTC.

The chain uses TRBV30 and TRBJ2-3, with a weak D call TRBD2 (6 bases). This CDR3 is built from 17 residues. The germline V gene encodes CDR1 GTSNPN and CDR2 SVGIG (reference sequence). Trimming took off 7 bases at V and 2 bases at J, with 25 bases between the two ends. CDR3 in DNA: TGTGCCTCTTCAAGACCCCGGCCGCGGAGGGACACAGATACGCAGTATTTT. It yields the protein CASSRPRPRRDTDTQYF.

The gene calls are TRBV12-3 or TRBV12-4 and TRBJ2-5, with D possibly being TRBD2 (6 bases). The V and J ends lost 8 bases and 4 bases respectively, with 11 bases between them. CDR3 length: 12 amino acids. CDR3 protein: CASALGGETQYF. CDR3 nucleotide sequence: TGTGCCAGCGCCCTGGGGGGAGAGACCCAGTACTTC.

In DNA form, the CDR3 reads TGTGCCAGCAGCCAAGAGGGGGGGATGACTGAAGCTTTCTTT. This encodes CASSQEGGMTEAFF. This chain uses TRBV4-2 with TRBJ1-1; the D gene is possibly TRBD1 (5 bases). This CDR3 region has 14 residues. Trimming took 0 bases from V and 5 from J, leaving 10 bases between them. Germline V CDR1 and CDR2: LGHNA, YNFKEQ.

The chain links TRBV9 to TRBJ2-1, with D maybe TRBD2 (5 bases). The CDR3 spans 14 residues. The V end was cut by 1 base, the J end by 10 bases, with 15 bases between. Germline loops: CDR1 SGDLS, CDR2 YYNGEE. In nucleotides, the CDR3 is TGTGCCAGCAGCGTATCTGCGGGCCTGGGAGAGCAGTTCTTC. This codes for CASSVSAGLGEQFF.

The gene calls are TRBV7-2 and TRBJ2-1; TRBD2 matches at 11 bases. The CDR3 extends over 18 amino acids. V gave up 3 bases and J gave up 2 bases; unmatched junction bases: 9. Germline assignment: CDR1 SGHTA and CDR2 FQGNSA. CDR3 loop: CASSFHSGRAAPYNEQFF. The CDR3, as DNA: TGTGCCAGCAGCTTCCATAGCGGGAGGGCCGCCCCCTACAATGAGCAGTTCTTC.

CDR3 coding DNA: TGTGCCAGCAGACAGGGACTAGCGGGAAGCTCCTACAATGAGCAGTTCTTC. It codes for CASRQGLAGSSYNEQFF. This sequence joins TRBV27 and TRBJ2-1; 13 bases agree with TRBD2. The CDR3 loop spans 17 amino acids. V was clipped by 6 bases and J by 0 bases; unmatched bases: 5. Germline V lookup: CDR1 MNHEY, CDR2 SMNVEV (reference sequence).

The CDR3 loop reads CASRRLAGGYNEQFF. For the CDR3, the DNA is TGCGCCAGCCGTCGACTAGCGGGAGGTTACAATGAGCAGTTCTTC. The chain employs TRBV10-2 and TRBJ2-1; TRBD2 agrees at 13 bases. This CDR3 comprises 15 residues. V gave up 8 bases and J gave up 4 bases; unmatched junction bases: 5. Germline V gene data show CDR1 as WSHSY and CDR2 as SAAADI.

The V gene is TRBV4-3, the J gene TRBJ1-2; D gene ambiguous. The length of the CDR3 is 14 residues. Germline V CDR1 and CDR2: LGHNA, YSLEER. V was pared by 4 bases and J by 4 bases, with 13 bases between. This chain's CDR3 is CASSRGRGIYGYTF. The CDR3 nucleotides are TGCGCCAGCAGCCGCGGGCGGGGTATCTATGGCTACACCTTC.

This chain joins TRBV7-9 and TRBJ2-7; perhaps TRBD2 as D (5 bases). From germline, CDR1 is SEHNR and CDR2 FQNEAQ (reference sequence). V shed 4 bases and J shed 3 bases, with 16 bases lying between them. This CDR3 is 15 amino acids long. Written as DNA, the CDR3 is TGTGCCAGCAGCTCCCACGAGGGCGGAATCTACGAGCAGTACTTC. It is translated as CASSSHEGGIYEQYF. Full variable domain (outside the CDR3, taken from reference TRBV7-9 and TRBJ2-7): DTGVSQNPRHKITKRGQNVTFRCDPISEHNRLYWYRQTLGQGPEFLTYFQNEAQLEKSRLLSDRFSAERPKGSFSTLEIQRTEQGDSAMYLCASSSHEGGIYEQYFGPGTRLTVT.

This clone has a handful of counts. J is TRBJ1-2 and V is TRBV7-2, with 8 positions matching TRBD1. V shed 5 bases, J shed 7 bases, and the junction held 12 bases outside the gene matches. Germline loops: CDR1 SGHTA, CDR2 FQGNSA. The length of the CDR3 is 15 residues. CDR3 sequence: CASSLRGQGSSGYTF. The CDR3 DNA reads as TGTGCCAGCAGCCTCCGCGGACAGGGAAGTAGTGGCTACACCTTC.